The 19 T cell receptor beta chains below all came from one sample that was sequenced in a study of blood T cells in healthy people across ages. Primed by a sample-barcoded 5' primer and a J-beta primer mix, a second PCR proceeded for 7 to 11 cycles. Using its own MiXCR run on the 5' RACE reads, TCRdb lists one record per CDR3 protein. The repertoire holds around 600,000 distinct CDR3 sequences, around half seen once, with approximately 23% in the top ten. The material sequenced was blood. Every receptor here comes from a man older than 75 in good health.

The gene calls are TRBV7-2 and TRBJ2-7, with D unresolved. The V end was cut by 1 base, the J end by 0 bases, with 13 bases between. CDR3 size: 16 residues. Germline CDR1 is SGHTA and CDR2 is FQGNSA. Here the CDR3 DNA reads TGTGCCAGCAGCTTAGGTAGGGCGGCTGACTCCTACGAGCAGTACTTC. This encodes CASSLGRAADSYEQYF.

This clonotype was detected only a few times. The V call is TRBV12-3 or TRBV12-4, the J call TRBJ2-7; 8 bases are a match to TRBD1. CDR3 length: 14 residues. J was trimmed by 6 bases and V by 3 bases; bases with no gene match: 7. The CDR3 DNA reads as TGTGCCAGCAGTTTTGGGACAGGCGGCTCCGAGCAGTACTTC. This gives the protein CASSFGTGGSEQYF.

Worth noting for this clonotype: A clone one base away is much larger, so this may be a read error. J is TRBJ1-1 and V is TRBV7-9, with TRBD1 as a possible D gene (6 bases). The V gene lost 7 bases and the J gene lost 1 base, with 16 bases spanning the gap. Germline CDR1 reads SEHNR; CDR2 reads FQNEAQ (reference sequence). The CDR3 loop spans 15 amino acids. CDR3 bases: TGTGCCAGCACCCACCTCCAACAGGGGAACACTGAAGCTTTCTTT. This encodes CASTHLQQGNTEAFF.

Of note for this clonotype: A read error may produce the germline difference seen at one junction end. The rearrangement links TRBV12-3 or TRBV12-4 to TRBJ1-2; no reliable D call. The CDR3 consists of 15 residues. The CDR3 sequence is CASSLAPKVVYGYTF. The DNA of the CDR3 is TGTGCCAGTAGTTTAGCGCCAAAGGTCGTCTATGGCTACACCTTC.

The genes are TRBV30 and TRBJ2-7, with a weak D call TRBD2 (6 bases). Germline V lookup: CDR1 GTSNPN, CDR2 SVGIG (reference sequence). V dropped 2 bases and J dropped 0 bases, with 8 bases sitting between them. The CDR3 has 13 amino acids. The CDR3 nucleotides are TGTGCCTGGAGTAAGACTAGCTCCTACGAGCAGTACTTC. Translated, it gives CAWSKTSSYEQYF. Full variable domain (missing parts from reference TRBV30 and TRBJ2-7): SQTIHQWPATLVQPVGSPLSLECTVEGTSNPNLYWYRQAAGRGLQLLFYSVGIGQISSEVPQNLSASRPQDRQFILSSKKLLLSDSGFYLCAWSKTSSYEQYFGPGTRLTVT.

The rearrangement uses TRBV7-8 and TRBJ2-5; no definite D call. Looked up from germline, CDR1 is SGHVS and CDR2 is FQNEAQ. With 5 bases removed from V and 9 bases from J, the gap between germline ends came to 22 bases. CDR3 length equals 15 residues. This CDR3 reads CASSPTGGFRGAQYF. In nucleotides, the CDR3 is TGTGCCAGCAGCCCCACCGGTGGCTTCAGAGGAGCCCAGTACTTC.

In its sample, this clonotype was seen a few times. V and J are TRBV4-2 and TRBJ2-7, with D possibly being TRBD1 or TRBD2 (5 bases each). Germline V gives CDR1 LGHNA, CDR2 YNFKEQ. The ends were cut back, 5 bases at V and 0 bases at J, with 17 bases in the middle. The CDR3 contains 16 residues. The CDR3 coding sequence is TGTGCCAGCAGCTACAACCGGGACGGCCGCTCCTACGAGCAGTACTTC. Amino acid sequence: CASSYNRDGRSYEQYF.

This clonotype came up once. The gene calls are TRBV29-1 and TRBJ2-3; 8 bases are a match to TRBD2. V lost 7 bases, J lost 4 bases, and 13 bases stayed unmatched. CDR3 size: 15 residues. From germline, CDR1 is SQVTM and CDR2 ANQGSEA. The CDR3 region is CSADDARAGADTQYF. The CDR3 nucleotides read TGCAGCGCGGATGACGCCCGAGCGGGGGCAGATACGCAGTATTTT.

Worth noting for this clonotype: The junction departs from germline at one end; a sequencing error may be responsible. The chain combines TRBV5-1 with TRBJ1-6, with D perhaps TRBD1 (5 bases). From germline, CDR1 is SGHRS and CDR2 YFSETQ. This CDR3 has 15 amino acids. CDR3 sequence: CASRSLQGESSPLHF. The CDR3 DNA reads as TGCGCCAGCAGAAGCCTTCAAGGGGAAAGTTCACCCCTCCATTTT.

This clonotype has more than one count but fewer than ten. V is TRBV3-1 and J is TRBJ2-5, with D perhaps assigned TRBD1 or TRBD2 (5 bases each). Germline CDR1 reads LGHDT; CDR2 reads YNNKEL (reference sequence). CDR3 length: 17 residues. Trimming took off 4 bases at V and 1 base at J, with 19 bases between the two ends. CDR3 in DNA: TGTGCCAGCAGCCCCCTAGGGGTAGCGCCACTCCAAGAGACCCAGTACTTC. This gives the protein CASSPLGVAPLQETQYF.

This chain connects TRBV20-1 to TRBJ1-6; D not resolved. The length of the CDR3 is 16 residues. V was pared by 0 bases and J by 0 bases, with 9 bases between. Germline V gives CDR1 DFQATT, CDR2 SNEGSKA (reference sequence). CDR3 DNA sequence: TGCAGTGCTAGAGATAAGACCCGCTCCTATAATTCACCCCTCCACTTT. This gives the protein CSARDKTRSYNSPLHF.

This clonotype has only one observation. The chain recombines TRBV5-1 with TRBJ1-2; D might be TRBD1 (6 bases). V was cut by 0 bases and J by 6 bases, with 18 bases left in between. There are 16 residues in the CDR3. Germline CDR1 SGHRS, CDR2 YFSETQ. For the CDR3, the DNA is TGCGCCAGCAGCTTGGAATTGGGGGCTCGGGTACATGGCTACACCTTC. Protein sequence: CASSLELGARVHGYTF.

This clonotype was observed many times. The chain recombines TRBV12-5 with TRBJ2-5, with 10 nucleotides matching TRBD1. V shed 2 bases and J 4 bases; nucleotides not matched to a gene: 13. The CDR3 covers 18 residues. Looked up from germline, CDR1 is LGHNT and CDR2 is FRNRAP. The DNA for the CDR3 is TGTGCTAGTGGTTTGCCCCTTCAGAGACAGGGGGCTAGAGAGACCCAGTACTTC. Translation gives CASGLPLQRQGARETQYF.

This clonotype was recorded a few times. The genes are TRBV10-3 and TRBJ2-5; 13 bases match TRBD2. Germline V gene lookup returns CDR1 ENHRY and CDR2 SYGVKD. The CDR3 contains 14 residues. V lost 6 bases to trimming and J lost 4 bases; unmatched junction nucleotides: 2. The CDR3 coding sequence is TGTGCCATCAGGGGGACTAGCGGGGCAGAGACCCAGTACTTC. This translates into CAIRGTSGAETQYF.

The genes are TRBV5-1 and TRBJ1-2; 11 bases agree with TRBD1. Germline assignment: CDR1 SGHRS and CDR2 YFSETQ. The ends lost 4 bases at V and 4 bases at J; junction bases unmatched: 6. This CDR3 comprises 15 residues. The CDR3 nucleotides are TGCGCCAGCAGCGGCGGGACAGGGGGTTTCTATGGCTACACCTTC. Translating it yields CASSGGTGGFYGYTF. The entire variable domain, with the rest obtained from reference TRBV5-1 and TRBJ1-2, is as follows: KAGVTQTPRYLIKTRGQQVTLSCSPISGHRSVSWYQQTPGQGLQFLFEYFSETQRNKGNFPGRFSGRQFSNSRSEMNVSTLELGDSALYLCASSGGTGGFYGYTFGSGTRLTVV.

The chain carries TRBV29-1 and TRBJ2-7, with 8 positions matching TRBD2. After removal of 6 bases from V and 3 bases from J, the junction contained 10 bases not matched to a gene. CDR1 is SQVTM and CDR2 is ANQGSEA in the germline V gene. The CDR3 contains 14 residues. The DNA of the CDR3 is TGCAGCGTGGGCCTACTAGCGGATGTCTACGAGCAGTACTTC. Translated, it gives CSVGLLADVYEQYF.

The rearrangement joins TRBV20-1 to TRBJ2-7; TRBD2 agrees at 12 bases. V trimming: 3 bases; J trimming: 2 bases; junction bases outside the gene matches: 14. This CDR3 has 18 amino acids. Germline V lookup: CDR1 DFQATT, CDR2 SNEGSKA (reference sequence). CDR3 in amino acids: CSARSGTSGLKGTYEQYF. CDR3 sequence (DNA): TGCAGTGCTAGGTCCGGGACTAGCGGGCTAAAAGGCACCTACGAGCAGTACTTC.

The chain is built from TRBV5-1 and TRBJ2-2; perhaps D is TRBD1 or TRBD2 (6 bases each). Trimming cost V 2 bases and J 6 bases, with 14 bases left between them. The CDR3 loop spans 15 amino acids. In germline, CDR1 is SGHRS, CDR2 YFSETQ. CDR3: CASSFGGPVSGELFF. The CDR3 nucleotides read TGCGCCAGCAGCTTTGGGGGGCCAGTCTCCGGGGAGCTGTTTTTT.

The table lists this clonotype with a count of one. This rearrangement joins TRBV6-2 or TRBV6-3 to TRBJ2-3; TRBD2 is a possible D gene (6 bases). V dropped 8 bases and J dropped 1 base, with 13 bases sitting between them. CDR3 length: 14 residues. Germline V gene data show CDR1 as MNHEY and CDR2 as SVGEGT. The CDR3 region has the DNA TGTGCCAGCCACGGGCGGGGCGGCACAGATACGCAGTATTTT. Translating it yields CASHGRGGTDTQYF.